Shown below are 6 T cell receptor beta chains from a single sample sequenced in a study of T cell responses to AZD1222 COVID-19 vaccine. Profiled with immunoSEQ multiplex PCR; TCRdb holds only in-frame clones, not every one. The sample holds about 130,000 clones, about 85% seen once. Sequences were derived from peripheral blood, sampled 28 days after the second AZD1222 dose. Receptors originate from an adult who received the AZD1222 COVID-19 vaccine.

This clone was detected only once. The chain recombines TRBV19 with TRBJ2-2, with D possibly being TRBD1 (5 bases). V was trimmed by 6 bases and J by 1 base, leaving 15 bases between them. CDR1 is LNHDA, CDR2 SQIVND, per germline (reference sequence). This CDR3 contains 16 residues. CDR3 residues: CASRIRLGENTGELFF. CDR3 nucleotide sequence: TGTGCCAGTAGAATAAGGTTAGGGGAGAACACCGGGGAGCTGTTTTTT.

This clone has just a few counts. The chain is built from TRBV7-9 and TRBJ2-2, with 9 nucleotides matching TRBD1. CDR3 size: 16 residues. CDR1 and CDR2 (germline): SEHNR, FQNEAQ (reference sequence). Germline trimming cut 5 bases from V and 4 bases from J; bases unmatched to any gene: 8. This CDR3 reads CASSPTGGWSTGELFF. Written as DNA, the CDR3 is TGTGCCAGCAGCCCTACAGGGGGCTGGAGCACCGGGGAGCTGTTTTTT.

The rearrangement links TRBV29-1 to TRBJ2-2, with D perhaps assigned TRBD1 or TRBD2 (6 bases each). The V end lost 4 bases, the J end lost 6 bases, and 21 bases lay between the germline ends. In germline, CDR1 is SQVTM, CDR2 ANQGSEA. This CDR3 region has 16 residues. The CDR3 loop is CSVAGIGDRGPGELFF. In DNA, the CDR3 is TGCAGCGTTGCGGGGATTGGGGACCGGGGGCCCGGGGAGCTGTTTTTT.

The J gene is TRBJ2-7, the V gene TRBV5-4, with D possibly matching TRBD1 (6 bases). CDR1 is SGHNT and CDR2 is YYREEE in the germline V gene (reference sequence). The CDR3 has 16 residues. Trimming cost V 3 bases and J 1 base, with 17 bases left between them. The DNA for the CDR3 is TGTGCCAGCAGCTACGAACAGGGAAGTAAATCCTACGAGCAGTACTTC. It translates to CASSYEQGSKSYEQYF.

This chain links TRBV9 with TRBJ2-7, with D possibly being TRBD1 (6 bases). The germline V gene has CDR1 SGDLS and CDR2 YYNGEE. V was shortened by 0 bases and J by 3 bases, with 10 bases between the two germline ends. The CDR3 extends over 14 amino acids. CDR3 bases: TGTGCCAGCAGCGTAGCGTGGGACAACTACGAGCAGTACTTC. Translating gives CASSVAWDNYEQYF.

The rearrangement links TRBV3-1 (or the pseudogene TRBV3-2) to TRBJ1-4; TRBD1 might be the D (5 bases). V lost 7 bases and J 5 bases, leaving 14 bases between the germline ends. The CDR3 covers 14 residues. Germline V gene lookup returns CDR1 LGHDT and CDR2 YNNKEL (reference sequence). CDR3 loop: CASNKKGNNEKLFF. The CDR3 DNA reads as TGTGCCAGCAACAAAAAGGGGAACAATGAAAAACTGTTTTTT.